One sample yielded the 9 T cell receptor beta chains listed below, sequenced in a study of identical twins. Each CDR3 protein gets one entry after TCRdb re-called the 5' RACE reads with MiXCR. The sample records hundreds of thousands of distinct CDR3 sequences, about 22% being singletons. This sample also belongs to another study, concerning yellow fever vaccine responses in identical twins.

Sequencing was carried out using CD4+ T cells sorted from blood. All receptors derive from a woman between 18 and 30 years old in good health.

The chain joins TRBV15 to TRBJ2-3, with TRBD2 as a possible D gene (6 bases). Germline values: CDR1 LNHNV, CDR2 YYDKDF (reference sequence). Trimming took off 1 base at V and 4 bases at J, with 12 bases between the two ends. CDR3 length: 15 amino acids. CDR3 DNA sequence: TGTGCCACCAGCAGAGGACTAGTCGTGTCAGATACGCAGTATTTT. The encoded protein is CATSRGLVVSDTQYF. Full variable domain (remainder filled in from reference TRBV15 and TRBJ2-3): DAMVIQNPRYQVTQFGKPVTLSCSQTLNHNVMYWYQQKSSQAPKLLFHYYDKDFNNEADTPDNFQSRRPNTSFCFLDIRSPGLGDTAMYLCATSRGLVVSDTQYFGPGTRLTVL.

The V gene is TRBV20-1, the J gene TRBJ2-5; D might be TRBD1 (5 bases). The germline V and J ends were trimmed by 8 bases and 1 base, with 17 bases remaining between them. Germline CDR1 reads DFQATT; CDR2 reads SNEGSKA (reference sequence). The CDR3 totals 14 residues. The DNA of the CDR3 is TGCAGTACCTTCAGGGCTGGGGCCCAAGAGACCCAGTACTTC. It encodes CSTFRAGAQETQYF.

This clonotype has only a few counts. The rearrangement uses TRBV27 and TRBJ2-2, with D unclear. Per germline, CDR1 MNHEY and CDR2 SMNVEV (reference sequence). The CDR3 runs to 14 residues. The V gene lost 3 bases and the J gene lost 1 base, with 6 bases spanning the gap. CDR3 DNA: TGTGCCAGCAGTTTCTACAGGAACACCGGGGAGCTGTTTTTT. Protein product: CASSFYRNTGELFF.

This clonotype was counted a single time. This chain joins TRBV12-3 or TRBV12-4 and TRBJ2-6; the match to TRBD1 covers 7 bases. Losses at the gene ends were 6 bases for V and 0 bases for J; bases not matched to a gene: 11. The CDR3 is made up of 18 amino acids. The CDR3: CASSPGDSMTSGANVLTF. The CDR3 DNA is TGTGCCAGCAGCCCCGGGGACAGCATGACCTCTGGGGCCAACGTCCTGACTTTC.

This clonotype was found many times. The chain is built from TRBV27 and TRBJ2-4, with TRBD2 matching over 9 bases. The CDR3 runs 14 residues. Unmatched junction bases numbered 7, after V lost 1 base and J lost 12 bases. Per the germline V gene, CDR1 is MNHEY and CDR2 is SMNVEV (reference sequence). The CDR3, as DNA: TGTGCCAGCAGTTTATTGGCTAGCGGGAAGTCTCAGTACTTC. Its translation: CASSLLASGKSQYF.

This chain links TRBV7-9 with TRBJ1-4; 7 bases fit TRBD1. After removal of 7 bases from V and 8 bases from J, the junction contained 16 bases not matched to a gene. This CDR3 spans 16 amino acids. From germline, CDR1 is SEHNR and CDR2 FQNEAQ (reference sequence). CDR3 sequence reads: CASTPLTDRASEKLFF. The CDR3 nucleotides are TGTGCCAGCACGCCACTCACCGACAGGGCAAGCGAAAAACTGTTTTTT.

V usage is TRBV5-1 and J usage is TRBJ2-2, with D perhaps given as TRBD1 or TRBD2 (5 bases each). CDR3 length: 18 residues. Germline V gives CDR1 SGHRS, CDR2 YFSETQ. With 0 bases removed from V and 0 bases from J, the gap between germline ends came to 15 bases. For the CDR3, the DNA is TGCGCCAGCAGCTTGGCAGGCCCCGGGACGGCGAACACCGGGGAGCTGTTTTTT. Protein sequence: CASSLAGPGTANTGELFF.

J is TRBJ2-7 and V is TRBV11-2; possibly TRBD2 for D (6 bases). V shed 5 bases and J shed 3 bases, with 14 bases lying between them. CDR3 length equals 14 residues. Germline V lookup: CDR1 SGHAT, CDR2 FQNNGV. The DNA for the CDR3 is TGTGCCAGCAGCCCGGGACTCCTCAACTACGAGCAGTACGTC. Translation: CASSPGLLNYEQYV.

This clonotype has a handful of counts. This chain connects TRBV3-1 to TRBJ1-1; no definite D call. Trimming removed 5 bases from V and 2 bases from J, with 18 bases in between. The germline V gene has CDR1 LGHDT and CDR2 YNNKEL (reference sequence). CDR3 length: 16 residues. Here the CDR3 reads CASSLRRLGPNTEAFF. CDR3 bases: TGTGCCAGCAGCTTAAGGCGGCTGGGCCCAAACACTGAAGCTTTCTTT.